The 10 T cell receptor beta chains in this list originate from one sample, sequenced in a study of T cell changes during pregnancy in multiple sclerosis. Data came from immunoSEQ multiplex PCR; TCRdb stores just in-frame clones and leaves some out. The sample records around 74,000 clones, more than 85% being singletons. Specimen: peripheral blood, collected before pregnancy. The receptors come from a female donor with multiple sclerosis, enrolled in a pregnancy study.

The chain is built from TRBV2 and TRBJ2-5; tentatively, D is TRBD2 (5 bases). This CDR3 is built from 13 residues. In germline, CDR1 is SNHLY, CDR2 FYNNEI. V lost 6 bases and J 9 bases, leaving 17 bases between the germline ends. CDR3: CASSPSPGGAQYF. Written as DNA, the CDR3 is TGTGCCAGCAGCCCTAGCCCAGGTGGGGCCCAGTACTTC.

V is TRBV18 and J is TRBJ2-2; D is undetermined. The CDR3 is 14 amino acids. The ends were cut back, 3 bases at V and 0 bases at J, with 5 bases in the middle. The germline V gene has CDR1 KGHSH and CDR2 LQKENI. This CDR3 reads CASSPRTNTGELFF. DNA of the CDR3: TGTGCCAGCTCACCGCGCACGAACACCGGGGAGCTGTTTTTT.

This clone was recorded a few times. The chain carries TRBV19 and TRBJ1-3; tentatively, D is TRBD1 (5 bases). Germline V gives CDR1 LNHDA, CDR2 SQIVND (reference sequence). The CDR3 is 14 amino acids. The V end was cut by 6 bases, the J end by 1 base, with 10 bases between. DNA of the CDR3: TGTGCCAGTAGAGACAGCCTTTCTGGAAACACCATATATTTT. This codes for CASRDSLSGNTIYF.

The V call is TRBV5-1, the J call TRBJ2-5, with D possibly matching TRBD2 (7 bases). The CDR3 has 16 amino acids. The germline V gene has CDR1 SGHRS and CDR2 YFSETQ. The V end lost 5 bases, the J end lost 5 bases, and 22 bases lay between the germline ends. The CDR3 here is CASRLGNSGGGETQYF. As DNA, the CDR3 is TGCGCCAGCAGGCTTGGAAATTCGGGGGGCGGGGAGACCCAGTACTTC.

The chain has TRBV6-5 and TRBJ1-2, with 8 bases matching TRBD1. The germline CDR1 and CDR2 sequences are MNHEY and SVGAGI. The CDR3 is 12 amino acids. The trim removed 3 bases at V and 9 bases at J, leaving 3 bases unmatched. The CDR3 sequence: CASSYRQGSYTF. In DNA, the CDR3 is TGTGCCAGCAGTTATAGACAGGGGAGCTACACCTTC.

The chain has TRBV19 and TRBJ1-1, with D possibly TRBD1 on 6 matching bases. Trimming stripped 4 bases from V and 6 bases from J, with 15 bases between. The CDR3 consists of 14 residues. Germline V gene sequence: CDR1 LNHDA, CDR2 SQIVND (reference sequence). This chain's CDR3 is CASSSAGDIPEAFF. The CDR3 bases are TGTGCCAGTAGTAGTGCAGGGGATATTCCTGAAGCTTTCTTT.

The chain links TRBV11-2 to TRBJ1-1, with D perhaps matching TRBD1 (5 bases). The V end was cut by 4 bases, the J end by 6 bases, with 15 bases between. Germline values: CDR1 SGHAT, CDR2 FQNNGV. The CDR3 runs 14 residues. The DNA for the CDR3 is TGTGCCAGCAGCTCCCTTGCGGGGGGGTCTGAAGCTTTCTTT. Its translation is CASSSLAGGSEAFF.

The CDR3 protein is CASSQEIGLYGYTF. The CDR3 DNA is TGCGCCAGCAGCCAAGAGATCGGTCTCTATGGCTACACCTTC. This chain connects TRBV4-1 to TRBJ1-2; D gene unclear. The CDR3 length is 14 residues. The V end was cut by 0 bases, the J end by 4 bases, with 9 bases between. CDR1 is MGHRA and CDR2 is YSYEKL in the germline V gene.

J is TRBJ1-1 and V is TRBV6-5; D is unclear. CDR3 length equals 15 residues. The V gene's germline CDR1 is MNHEY and CDR2 SVGAGI. Trimming cost V 2 bases and J 4 bases, with 14 bases left between them. CDR3 DNA sequence: TGTGCCAGCAGTTACGGCCTGGGCTCGACCACTGAAGCTTTCTTT. It codes for CASSYGLGSTTEAFF.

The V gene is TRBV7-8, the J gene TRBJ1-2, with 10 nucleotides matching TRBD1. The CDR3 runs to 17 residues. The germline gives CDR1 SGHVS, CDR2 FQNEAQ. Trimming took 3 bases from V and 3 from J; bases not matched to a gene: 10. The CDR3 reads CASSFPGLGQGDYGYTF. In nucleotides, the CDR3 is TGTGCCAGCAGCTTCCCTGGACTCGGACAGGGGGACTATGGCTACACCTTC.